Below are 29 T cell receptor beta chains sequenced from a single sample in a study of blood T cell repertoires in COVID-19. Assay: immunoSEQ multiplex PCR; the TCRdb copy retains only in-frame clones and omits some. This table holds about 220,000 clones, less than 90% found once. Sequenced sample: PBMCs or T cells enriched from blood (not recorded which). The receptors stem from a woman aged 40 to 50 who had recovered from COVID-19.

The chain links TRBV27 to TRBJ1-1; no definite D call. Germline CDR1 reads MNHEY; CDR2 reads SMNVEV (reference sequence). There are 14 residues in the CDR3. The V end was cut by 6 bases, the J end by 4 bases, with 15 bases between. The CDR3 sequence is CASSSTRRSTEAFF. In nucleotides, the CDR3 is TGTGCCAGCAGCTCGACAAGGAGGAGCACTGAAGCTTTCTTT.

In its sample, this clone was seen once. This sequence joins TRBV20-1 and TRBJ2-3; D gene unclear. V lost 6 bases and J 5 bases, leaving 9 bases between the germline ends. This CDR3 contains 11 residues. Germline V gives CDR1 DFQATT, CDR2 SNEGSKA (reference sequence). This CDR3 is CSATGGDTQYF. The CDR3 region has the DNA TGCAGTGCCACCGGCGGAGATACGCAGTATTTT.

This chain connects TRBV19 to TRBJ1-5, with 7 bases that match TRBD1. The germline CDR1 and CDR2 sequences are LNHDA and SQIVND (reference sequence). CDR3 length: 14 residues. V shed 9 bases and J 1 base; nucleotides not matched to a gene: 6. CDR3 coding DNA: TGTGCCAGCCAACAGGGGCTGAGCAATCAGCCCCAGCATTTT. Translated, it gives CASQQGLSNQPQHF.

The chain carries TRBV18 and TRBJ2-7; 9 bases align to TRBD1. The germline V gene has CDR1 KGHSH and CDR2 LQKENI. The length of the CDR3 is 15 residues. J was trimmed by 1 base and V by 1 base; bases with no gene match: 2. CDR3 sequence (DNA): TGTGCCAGCTCACCACTAGGGACAGGGTCCTACGAGCAGTACTTC. It is translated as CASSPLGTGSYEQYF.

The V and J genes are TRBV7-2 and TRBJ2-5, with 8 bases that match TRBD2. V was pared by 4 bases and J by 5 bases, with 6 bases of the junction left unmatched. Germline values: CDR1 SGHTA, CDR2 FQGNSA. This CDR3 is built from 14 residues. CDR3 in amino acids: CASSYSGIQETQYF. CDR3 nucleotide sequence: TGTGCCAGCAGCTATAGCGGGATTCAGGAGACCCAGTACTTC.

The chain uses TRBV11-2 and TRBJ1-2, with 7 bases matching TRBD1. Per the germline V gene, CDR1 is SGHAT and CDR2 is FQNNGV. Trimming removed 5 bases from V and 3 bases from J; junction bases left unmatched: 6. This CDR3 region has 14 residues. CDR3 in DNA: TGTGCCAGCAGCAAAGACAGGGTGGACTATGGCTACACCTTC. Protein sequence: CASSKDRVDYGYTF.

The rearrangement joins TRBV11-3 to TRBJ1-2, with 7 bases that match TRBD1. V lost 4 bases, J lost 5 bases, and 4 bases stayed unmatched. The germline V gene encodes CDR1 SGHNT and CDR2 YENEEA. This CDR3 has 13 amino acids. The CDR3 DNA sequence: TGTGCCAGCAGCTCGGGGACAGCTTATGGCTACACCTTC. Encoded protein: CASSSGTAYGYTF.

The chain's CDR3 is CSVEGTVDALFFQETQYF. For the CDR3, the DNA is TGCAGCGTTGAAGGGACAGTCGACGCCCTCTTCTTCCAAGAGACCCAGTACTTC. This sequence joins TRBV29-1 and TRBJ2-5, with D possibly being TRBD1 (6 bases). The length of the CDR3 is 18 residues. CDR1 is SQVTM and CDR2 is ANQGSEA in the germline V gene. The ends were cut back, 1 base at V and 1 base at J, with 22 bases in the middle.

In this sample, this clone turned up a few times. The chain combines TRBV9 with TRBJ2-3, with D unresolved. V was shortened by 2 bases and J by 7 bases, with 8 bases between the two germline ends. From germline, CDR1 is SGDLS and CDR2 YYNGEE. This CDR3 comprises 12 residues. In DNA, the CDR3 is TGTGCCAGCAGCGTTGACTTGTATACGCAGTATTTT. It is translated as CASSVDLYTQYF.

The J gene is TRBJ2-7, the V gene TRBV29-1; TRBD1 matches 8 bases. J lost 6 bases, V lost 5 bases, and 3 bases had no gene match. Germline V gene data show CDR1 as SQVTM and CDR2 as ANQGSEA. The CDR3 loop spans 11 amino acids. This CDR3 reads CSVQDRVEQYF. Written as DNA, the CDR3 is TGCAGCGTTCAGGACAGGGTCGAGCAGTACTTC.

The rearrangement uses TRBV5-1 and TRBJ2-2; 7 bases fit TRBD2. J gave up 1 base and V 7 bases, and 19 bases lay outside the gene matches. Germline CDR1 and CDR2: SGHRS and YFSETQ. This CDR3 spans 19 amino acids. The CDR3 reads CASRPNPWVAGKNTGELFF. CDR3 sequence (DNA): TGCGCCAGCCGCCCGAACCCCTGGGTAGCGGGCAAGAACACCGGGGAGCTGTTTTTT.

The rearrangement uses TRBV18 and TRBJ1-1, with unresolved D. V lost 1 base, J lost 3 bases, and 18 bases lay in between. Germline V lookup: CDR1 KGHSH, CDR2 LQKENI. CDR3 size: 17 residues. The CDR3 here is CASSPRLVATTDTEAFF. DNA of the CDR3: TGTGCCAGCTCACCACGTCTCGTCGCCACTACGGACACTGAAGCTTTCTTT.

The chain couples TRBV4-1 to TRBJ2-5; weak D call: TRBD2 (5 bases). This CDR3 comprises 13 residues. V shed 2 bases and J shed 3 bases, with 7 bases lying between them. Germline assignment: CDR1 MGHRA and CDR2 YSYEKL. The CDR3 here is CASSQSGEETQYF. The CDR3 nucleotides are TGCGCCAGCAGCCAATCCGGGGAAGAGACCCAGTACTTC.

The chain joins TRBV12-3 or TRBV12-4 to TRBJ2-7; maybe TRBD2 (5 bases). The V end lost 8 bases, the J end lost 2 bases, and 13 bases lay between the germline ends. This CDR3 region has 13 residues. The CDR3 bases are TGTGCCAGCCGGCTATCCGGGACCTACGAGCAGTACTTC. It codes for CASRLSGTYEQYF.

The V call is TRBV3-1 (or the pseudogene TRBV3-2), the J call TRBJ2-7; no reliable D call. In germline, CDR1 is LGHDT, CDR2 YNNKEL (reference sequence). This CDR3 contains 14 residues. V shed 0 bases and J shed 9 bases, with 15 bases lying between them. Written as DNA, the CDR3 is TGTGCCAGCAGCCAAGATTCGGCGGCGCTGCTGCAGTACTTC. This gives the protein CASSQDSAALLQYF.

V gene TRBV9 combines with J gene TRBJ1-3; 8 bases align to TRBD1. The V segment lost 4 bases and the J segment 3 bases; nucleotides outside the gene matches: 9. Germline values: CDR1 SGDLS, CDR2 YYNGEE. The CDR3 is 16 amino acids. CDR3 in amino acids: CASSLRQGRDGNTIYF. The CDR3 DNA sequence: TGTGCCAGCAGCCTCCGACAGGGGAGGGATGGAAACACCATATATTTT.

The chain couples TRBV3-1 (or the pseudogene TRBV3-2) to TRBJ1-1; D ambiguous. Per germline, CDR1 LGHDT and CDR2 YNNKEL (reference sequence). The CDR3 contains 14 residues. V was cut by 1 base and J by 11 bases, with 17 bases left in between. The CDR3 bases are TGTGCCAGCAGCCAAGCCGGGAGTGAGCGACGGGCTTTCTTT. Its protein product is CASSQAGSERRAFF.

This rearrangement joins TRBV7-2 to TRBJ2-2; 8 nucleotides agree with TRBD2. This CDR3 has 15 residues. Germline V gene sequence: CDR1 SGHTA, CDR2 FQGNSA. The V segment lost 1 base and the J segment 4 bases; nucleotides outside the gene matches: 2. The CDR3 loop is CASSLVGRGTGELFF. The CDR3 DNA follows: TGTGCCAGCAGCTTAGTCGGGAGGGGCACCGGGGAGCTGTTTTTT.

The gene calls are TRBV7-2 and TRBJ2-5; TRBD1 aligns across 8 bases. Germline-derived CDR1 and CDR2 are SGHTA and FQGNSA. J gave up 5 bases and V 5 bases, and 4 bases lay outside the gene matches. This CDR3 has 13 amino acids. CDR3 sequence: CASSPDRDETQYF. The CDR3 coding sequence is TGTGCCAGCAGCCCGGACAGGGATGAGACCCAGTACTTC.

This rearrangement joins TRBV5-1 to TRBJ1-3, with 7 positions matching TRBD1. The J segment lost 3 bases and the V segment lost 4 bases, leaving 7 bases of the junction unmatched. This CDR3 has 15 residues. CDR1 is SGHRS, CDR2 YFSETQ, per germline. The CDR3 loop reads CASSPGQDLGNTIYF. The CDR3 DNA is TGCGCCAGCAGCCCCGGACAGGACCTTGGAAACACCATATATTTT.

The rearrangement links TRBV4-1 to TRBJ2-7; TRBD1 aligns across 8 bases. There are 15 residues in the CDR3. Germline assignment: CDR1 MGHRA and CDR2 YSYEKL. V gave up 1 base and J gave up 3 bases; unmatched junction bases: 5. DNA for the CDR3: TGCGCCAGCAGCCAAGCTGGACAGGGAGACTACGAGCAGTACTTC. This translates into CASSQAGQGDYEQYF.

This chain joins TRBV18 and TRBJ2-1; maybe TRBD1 (5 bases). The germline gives CDR1 KGHSH, CDR2 LQKENI. This CDR3 region has 12 residues. V lost 8 bases, J lost 6 bases, and 11 bases lay in between. The CDR3 sequence: CASLRTGNEQFF. CDR3 in DNA: TGTGCCAGCCTTCGCACAGGCAATGAGCAGTTCTTC.

The genes are TRBV11-2 and TRBJ2-1; no clear D gene. Trimming removed 0 bases from V and 7 bases from J, with 13 bases in between. The CDR3 spans 15 residues. Germline V gene data show CDR1 as SGHAT and CDR2 as FQNNGV. Here the CDR3 reads CASSLDSLMRNEQFF. The DNA of the CDR3 is TGTGCCAGCAGCTTAGACTCCCTAATGCGTAATGAGCAGTTCTTC.

The chain uses TRBV24-1 and TRBJ2-1; 7 bases fit TRBD1. The CDR3 is made up of 16 amino acids. Germline CDR1 is KGHDR and CDR2 is SFDVKD. With 3 bases clipped from V and 0 bases from J, the junction kept 4 bases outside the gene matches. Written as DNA, the CDR3 is TGTGCCACCAGTGATAACAGGGGCCCCTCCTACAATGAGCAGTTCTTC. It encodes CATSDNRGPSYNEQFF.

DNA for the CDR3: TGTGCCAGCAGCGCCTCCACAGGGACCGAGCAGTACGTC. Translating gives CASSASTGTEQYV. The rearrangement links TRBV9 to TRBJ2-7; perhaps TRBD1 as D (6 bases). V lost 3 bases to trimming and J lost 6 bases, with 13 bases between them. The germline V gene has CDR1 SGDLS and CDR2 YYNGEE. This CDR3 spans 13 amino acids.

The V and J genes are TRBV28 and TRBJ2-3, with TRBD2 as a possible D gene (6 bases). The CDR3 covers 19 residues. Germline CDR1 reads MDHEN; CDR2 reads SYDVKM. V was shortened by 3 bases and J by 2 bases, with 24 bases between the two germline ends. Here the CDR3 reads CASSFENRDFGPPTDTQYF. For the CDR3, the DNA is TGTGCCAGCAGTTTCGAAAACCGGGACTTCGGGCCCCCCACAGATACGCAGTATTTT.

The chain joins TRBV19 to TRBJ2-2, with 12 bases that match TRBD2. Germline-derived CDR1 and CDR2 are LNHDA and SQIVND (reference sequence). This CDR3 contains 16 residues. Trimming at V came to 3 bases and at J to 5 bases, leaving 4 bases not matched to a gene. The CDR3 is CASSIRTSGKTGELFF. CDR3 nucleotides: TGTGCCAGTAGTATCCGGACTAGCGGGAAGACCGGGGAGCTGTTTTTT.

The V call is TRBV24-1, the J call TRBJ2-3; D not resolved. Germline lookup yields CDR1 KGHDR and CDR2 SFDVKD. V shed 7 bases and J shed 6 bases, with 7 bases lying between them. This CDR3 is built from 11 residues. CDR3 amino acids: CATSLQDTQYF. The CDR3 region has the DNA TGTGCCACCAGCCTTCAGGATACGCAGTATTTT.

This chain uses TRBV30 with TRBJ1-2; D is uncertain. Germline CDR1 and CDR2: GTSNPN and SVGIG (reference sequence). Trimming took 0 bases from V and 3 from J, leaving 11 bases between them. The CDR3 consists of 14 residues. The CDR3 loop reads CAWSVVSRDYGYTF. CDR3 DNA sequence: TGTGCCTGGAGTGTAGTATCCCGGGACTATGGCTACACCTTC.